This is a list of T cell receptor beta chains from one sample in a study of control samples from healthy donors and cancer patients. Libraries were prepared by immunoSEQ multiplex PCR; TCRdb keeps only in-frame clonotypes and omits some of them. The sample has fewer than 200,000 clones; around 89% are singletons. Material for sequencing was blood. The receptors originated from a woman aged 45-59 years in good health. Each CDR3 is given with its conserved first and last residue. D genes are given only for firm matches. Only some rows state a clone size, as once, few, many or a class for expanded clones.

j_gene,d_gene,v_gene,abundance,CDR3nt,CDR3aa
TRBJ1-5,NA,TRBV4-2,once,TGTGCCAGTCGGGACGGAATGAATAGCAATCAGCCCCAGCATTTT,CASRDGMNSNQPQHF
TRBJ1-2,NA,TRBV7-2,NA,TGTGCCAGCAGCTCCAACTTGGAGGGACTTAACTATGGCTACACCTTC,CASSSNLEGLNYGYTF
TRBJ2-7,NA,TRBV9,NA,TGTGCCAGCAGCGTAGGAGGCGGCGGATACTACGAGCAGTACTTC,CASSVGGGGYYEQYF
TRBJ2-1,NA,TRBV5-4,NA,TGTGCCAGCAGCCGCGGAGGGAATGAGCAGTTCTTC,CASSRGGNEQFF
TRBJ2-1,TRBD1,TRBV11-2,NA,TGTGCCAGCAGCTCGCCGGGACAGGGGCCCTACAATGAGCAGTTCTTC,CASSSPGQGPYNEQFF
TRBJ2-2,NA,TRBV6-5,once,TGTGCCAGCAGTTACTCGGGTTCCACCGGGGAGCTGTTTTTT,CASSYSGSTGELFF
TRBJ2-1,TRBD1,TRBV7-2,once,TGTGCCAGCAGCTTAGTCGCAGGGGGCAACAATGAGCAGTTCTTC,CASSLVAGGNNEQFF
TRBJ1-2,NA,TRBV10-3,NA,TGTGCCATCAGTGATGGGCCAAGGACGGGGATCTTC,CAISDGPRTGIF
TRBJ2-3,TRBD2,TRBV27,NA,TGTGCCAGCAGTTTGCTCCCTAGCGGGAGGGTCCCAGATACGCAGTATTTT,CASSLLPSGRVPDTQYF
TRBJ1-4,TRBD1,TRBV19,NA,TGTGCCGGAGCAGGGGGCGTCTTACCCAGAACTAATGAAAAACTGTTTTTT,CAGAGGVLPRTNEKLFF
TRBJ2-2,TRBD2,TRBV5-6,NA,TGTGCCAGCAGCCCCGGGAGGGCAGTCGTCACCGGGGAGCTGTTTTTT,CASSPGRAVVTGELFF
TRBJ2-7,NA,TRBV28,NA,TGTGCCAGCTGTGGACGGTTCGGGGAGCAGTACTTC,CASCGRFGEQYF
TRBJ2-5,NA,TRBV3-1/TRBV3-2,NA,TGTGCCAGCAGCCAACCCCCCACTCGTAGTTGGGGGGAGACCCAGTACTTC,CASSQPPTRSWGETQYF
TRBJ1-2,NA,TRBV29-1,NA,TGCAGCGTTGATGGGGAGGAAGGCTACACCTTC,CSVDGEEGYTF
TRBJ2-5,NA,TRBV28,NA,TGTGCCAGCAGTTTCGTGGAGTACCAAGAGACCCAGTACTTC,CASSFVEYQETQYF
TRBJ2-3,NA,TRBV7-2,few,TGTGCCAGCAGCAATACCCGGTATACGCAGTATTTT,CASSNTRYTQYF
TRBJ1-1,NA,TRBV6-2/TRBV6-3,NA,TGTGCCAGCAGTTACTCGGAACTACTAAGTGAAGCTTTCTTT,CASSYSELLSEAFF
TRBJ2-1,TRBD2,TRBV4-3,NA,TGCGCCCCCAGCGGGGCCGGTGGTGCGAGTCCCTTCTACAATGAGCAGTTCTTC,CAPSGAGGASPFYNEQFF
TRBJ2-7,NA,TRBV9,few,TGTGCCAGCAGCCCACGCCTAGCTCTCGAGCAGTACTTC,CASSPRLALEQYF
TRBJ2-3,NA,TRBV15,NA,TGTGCCACTACCTCAACGGGACACCCAAGCACAGATACGCAGTATTTT,CATTSTGHPSTDTQYF
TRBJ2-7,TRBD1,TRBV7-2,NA,TGTGCCAGCAGCAGGACAGGCGTAACCCCCTACGAGCAGTACTTC,CASSRTGVTPYEQYF
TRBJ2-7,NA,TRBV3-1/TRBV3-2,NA,TGTGCCAGCAGCCAATCCCTGCTCTACGAGCAGTACTTC,CASSQSLLYEQYF
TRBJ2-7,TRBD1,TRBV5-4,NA,TGTGCCAGCAGCTTACGGGCAGGGGGCGGGGACGAGCAGTACTTC,CASSLRAGGGDEQYF
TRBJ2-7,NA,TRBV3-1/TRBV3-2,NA,TGTGCCAGCAGCCGCGGGACAGCCCCTTCCTACGAGCAGTACTTC,CASSRGTAPSYEQYF
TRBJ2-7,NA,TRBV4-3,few,TGCGCCAGCAGCCAAGAGCCGGACAGCTTCTACGAGCAGTACTTC,CASSQEPDSFYEQYF
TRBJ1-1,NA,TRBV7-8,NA,TGTGCCAGCGGTAGACAGAGGAACACTGAAGCTTTCTTT,CASGRQRNTEAFF
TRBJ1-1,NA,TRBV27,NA,TGTGCCAGCAGTCCCTCTGCATGGGCCCCCAGAATGAACACTGAAGCTTTCTTT,CASSPSAWAPRMNTEAFF
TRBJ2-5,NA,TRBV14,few,TGTGCCAGCAGCCAAGTTGAGAGGCCCCGGGTAAGGCAAGAGACCCAGTACTTC,CASSQVERPRVRQETQYF
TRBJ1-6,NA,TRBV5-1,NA,TGCGCCAGCAGCTTGGATGGATCACAGGGTTCACCCCTCCACTTT,CASSLDGSQGSPLHF
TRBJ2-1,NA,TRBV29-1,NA,TGCAGCGTTGAGGCGGTGAACTACAATGAGCAGTTCTTC,CSVEAVNYNEQFF
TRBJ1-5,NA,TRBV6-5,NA,TGTGTTTCGGTAGGGGTATGGCAGCCCCAGCATTTT,CVSVGVWQPQHF
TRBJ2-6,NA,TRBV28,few,TGTGCCGTAACTAATAGCGGCAGCCAGGGTTACTCTGGGGCCAACGTCCTGACTTTC,CAVTNSGSQGYSGANVLTF
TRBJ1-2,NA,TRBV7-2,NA,TGTGCCAGCAGCTTGGGGGGGGCACGCTATGGCTACACCTTC,CASSLGGARYGYTF
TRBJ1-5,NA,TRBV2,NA,TGTGCCAGCAGTTTCGACTGGAACCAGCCCCAGCATTTT,CASSFDWNQPQHF
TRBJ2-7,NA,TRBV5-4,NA,TGTGCCAGCAGCATTACAGGCTCCTACGAGCAGTACTTC,CASSITGSYEQYF
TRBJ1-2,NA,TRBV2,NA,TGTGCCAGCAGTGAAGGACGGAACTATGGCTACACCTTC,CASSEGRNYGYTF
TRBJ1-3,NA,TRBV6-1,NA,TGTGCCAGCAGTGAAGATGGGACTCGCAGAAACACCATATATTTT,CASSEDGTRRNTIYF
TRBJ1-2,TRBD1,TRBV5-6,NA,TGTGCCAGCAGCTTAGGACAGGGGCTATATGGCTACACCTTC,CASSLGQGLYGYTF
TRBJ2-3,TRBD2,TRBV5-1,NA,TGCGCCAGCAGCTCGACTAGCGGGACGGCAACAGATACGCAGTATTTT,CASSSTSGTATDTQYF
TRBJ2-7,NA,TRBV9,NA,TGTGCCAGCAGCGAAGATAGCTTGCCCTTCGAGCAGTACTTC,CASSEDSLPFEQYF
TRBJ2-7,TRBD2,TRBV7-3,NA,TGTGCCAGCAGCTTACTCCCCGGGGGGGCCAAGAACGAGCAGTACTTC,CASSLLPGGAKNEQYF
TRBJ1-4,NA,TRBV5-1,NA,TGCGCCAGCAGCTTACGAGGGGACCGGAGTGAAAAACTGTTTTTT,CASSLRGDRSEKLFF
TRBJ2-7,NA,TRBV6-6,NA,TGTGCCAGCAGTCTCTATCCCGGCGGGACCGCAGACTACGAGCAGTACTTC,CASSLYPGGTADYEQYF